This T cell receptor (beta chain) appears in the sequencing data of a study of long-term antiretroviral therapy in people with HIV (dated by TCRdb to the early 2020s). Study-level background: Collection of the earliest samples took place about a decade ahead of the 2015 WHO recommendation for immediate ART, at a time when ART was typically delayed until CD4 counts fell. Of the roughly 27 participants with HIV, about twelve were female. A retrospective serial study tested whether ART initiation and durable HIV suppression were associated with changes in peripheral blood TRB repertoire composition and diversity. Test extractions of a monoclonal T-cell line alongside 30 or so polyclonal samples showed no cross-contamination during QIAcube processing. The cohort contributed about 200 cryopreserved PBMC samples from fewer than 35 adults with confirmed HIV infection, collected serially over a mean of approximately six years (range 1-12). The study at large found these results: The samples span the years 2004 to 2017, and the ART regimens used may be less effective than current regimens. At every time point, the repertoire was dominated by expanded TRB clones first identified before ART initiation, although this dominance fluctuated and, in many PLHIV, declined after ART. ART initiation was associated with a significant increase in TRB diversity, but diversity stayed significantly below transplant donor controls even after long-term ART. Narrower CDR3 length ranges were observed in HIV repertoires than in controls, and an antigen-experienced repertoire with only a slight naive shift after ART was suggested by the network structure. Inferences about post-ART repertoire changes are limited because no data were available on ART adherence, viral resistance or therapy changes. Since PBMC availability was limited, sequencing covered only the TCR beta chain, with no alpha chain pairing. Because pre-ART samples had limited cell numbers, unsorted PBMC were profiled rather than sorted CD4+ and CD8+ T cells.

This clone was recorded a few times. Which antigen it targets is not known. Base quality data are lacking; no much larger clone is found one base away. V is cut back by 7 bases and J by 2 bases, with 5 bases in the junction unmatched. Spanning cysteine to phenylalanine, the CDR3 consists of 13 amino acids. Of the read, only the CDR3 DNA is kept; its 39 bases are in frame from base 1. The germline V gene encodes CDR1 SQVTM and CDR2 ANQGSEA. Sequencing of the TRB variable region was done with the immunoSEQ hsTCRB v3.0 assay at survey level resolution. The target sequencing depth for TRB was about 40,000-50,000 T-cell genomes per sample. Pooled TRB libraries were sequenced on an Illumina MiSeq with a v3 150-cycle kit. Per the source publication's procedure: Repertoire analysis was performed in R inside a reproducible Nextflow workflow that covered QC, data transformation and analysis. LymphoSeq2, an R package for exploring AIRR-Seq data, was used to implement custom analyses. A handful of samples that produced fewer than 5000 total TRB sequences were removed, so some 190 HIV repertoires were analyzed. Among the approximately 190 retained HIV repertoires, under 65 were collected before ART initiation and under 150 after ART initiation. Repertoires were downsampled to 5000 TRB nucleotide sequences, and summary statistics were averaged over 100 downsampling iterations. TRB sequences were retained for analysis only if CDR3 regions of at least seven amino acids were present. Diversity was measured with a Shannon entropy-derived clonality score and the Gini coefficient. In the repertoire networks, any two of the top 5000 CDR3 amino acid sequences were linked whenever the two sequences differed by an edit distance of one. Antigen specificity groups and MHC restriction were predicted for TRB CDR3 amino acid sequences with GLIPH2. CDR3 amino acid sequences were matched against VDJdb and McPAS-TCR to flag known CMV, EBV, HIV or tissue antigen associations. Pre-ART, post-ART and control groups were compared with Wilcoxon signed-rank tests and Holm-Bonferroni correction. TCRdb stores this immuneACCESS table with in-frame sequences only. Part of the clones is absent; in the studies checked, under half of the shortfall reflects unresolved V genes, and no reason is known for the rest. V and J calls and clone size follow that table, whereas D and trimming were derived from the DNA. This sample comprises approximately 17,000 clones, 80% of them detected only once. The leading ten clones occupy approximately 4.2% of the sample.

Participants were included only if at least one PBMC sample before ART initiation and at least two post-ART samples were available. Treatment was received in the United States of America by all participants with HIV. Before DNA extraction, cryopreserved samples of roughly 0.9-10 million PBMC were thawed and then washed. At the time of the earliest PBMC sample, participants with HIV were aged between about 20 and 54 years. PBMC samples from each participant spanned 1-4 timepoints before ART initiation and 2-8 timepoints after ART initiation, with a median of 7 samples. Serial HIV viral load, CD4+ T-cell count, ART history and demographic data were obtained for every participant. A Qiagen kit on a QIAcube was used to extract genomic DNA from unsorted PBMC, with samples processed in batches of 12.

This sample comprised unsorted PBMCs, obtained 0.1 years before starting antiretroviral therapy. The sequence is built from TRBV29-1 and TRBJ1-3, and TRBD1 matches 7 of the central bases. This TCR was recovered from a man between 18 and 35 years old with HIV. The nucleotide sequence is TGCAGCGGCCTGACAGGGCCTGGAAACACCATATATTTT. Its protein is CSGLTGPGNTIYF.